This TCR beta chain was recorded in a study of neurological immune-mediated disorders. Each CDR3 protein gets one entry after TCRdb re-called the 5' RACE reads with MiXCR. The table has some 30,000 distinct CDR3 sequences, roughly 15% seen once. With 4 bases removed from V and 0 bases from J, the gap between germline ends came to 6 bases. Germline CDR1 and CDR2: SQVTM and ANQGSEA. The length of the CDR3 is 12 residues. This clonotype was recorded at least ten times. Sequencing input: PBMCs. The gene calls are TRBV29-1 and TRBJ1-1; possibly TRBD1 for D (5 bases). This receptor was obtained from a man aged 65 to 79 in good health. CDR3 in DNA: TGCAGCGTTGGACAGCTGAACACTGAAGCTTTCTTT. Its protein product is CSVGQLNTEAFF.